This TCR beta chain was captured by sequencing in a study of chemoradiotherapy in HPV16-positive cancers (dated by TCRdb to between 2020 and 2023). Study-wide context: Using functional T-cell assays on cells from a couple of HPV16-positive patients, the researchers defined candidate HPV-specific T-cell clones and common TCR motifs. The study set out to ask whether T-cell immunity against the HPV oncoproteins E6 and E7 changes over the course of chemoradiotherapy and whether that immunity affects survival. The candidate HPV-specific TCRs and motifs were then tracked in TCR repertoires from about 90 patients with HPV-related cancers.

From the cysteine up to the phenylalanine, the CDR3 has a length of 14 residues. Only the CDR3 DNA stays, 42 bases, in frame from base 1. CDR1 and CDR2 were assigned from the germline V gene as SGHRS and YFSETQ. The V and J ends are trimmed by 4 bases and 6 bases, leaving 13 bases between them. The method behind the library was the immunoSEQ multiplex PCR assay. TCRdb retrieved this table from immuneACCESS and kept in-frame rearrangements only. Not all clones are present; in checked studies, unresolved V genes account for under half, and no reason is known for the remainder. This sample has around 5,200 clones in its table, and approximately 91% of those were observed once. The ten largest clones capture around 2% of the sample. Turning to this clone: Its antigen remains undetermined. Per-base qualities were not stored, and no clone one base away is much larger.

Broader findings and caveats from the paper: Only a couple of HPV16-positive patients were used to derive the functional definition of HPV-specific T cells, and the survival association was reported for HPV16-positive patients. In HPV16-positive patients, expansion of HPV-responsive T cells during chemoradiotherapy was associated with improved recurrence-free survival. Expansion of candidate HPV-specific clones and E7-related TCR motifs was observed in the tumor microenvironment during treatment, whereas no such expansion was observed for non-HPV-specific T cells.

Because repertoires were sampled repeatedly during chemoradiotherapy, clonal expansion in the tumor microenvironment could be followed. The clonotype originates from a human donor with HPV-associated anogenital cancer. This receptor chain uses TRBV5-1 and TRBJ1-4; tentative D gene TRBD1, with 5 bases matching. This specimen was blood, taken from a patient who underwent chemoradiotherapy. The DNA sequence is as follows: TGCGCCAGCAGCCGACTGGGGGATGATGAAAAACTGTTTTTT. It specifies CASSRLGDDEKLFF.